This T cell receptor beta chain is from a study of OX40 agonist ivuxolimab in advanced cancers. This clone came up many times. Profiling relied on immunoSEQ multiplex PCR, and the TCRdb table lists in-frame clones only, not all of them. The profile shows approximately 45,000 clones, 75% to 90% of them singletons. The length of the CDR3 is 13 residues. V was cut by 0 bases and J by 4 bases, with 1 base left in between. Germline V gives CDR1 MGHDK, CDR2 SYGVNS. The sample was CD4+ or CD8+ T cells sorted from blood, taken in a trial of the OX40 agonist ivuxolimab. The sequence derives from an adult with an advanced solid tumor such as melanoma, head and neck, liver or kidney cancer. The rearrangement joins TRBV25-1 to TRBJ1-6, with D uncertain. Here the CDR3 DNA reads TGTGCCAGCAGTGAATATTATAATTCACCCCTCCACTTT. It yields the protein CASSEYYNSPLHF.